Listed here are 14 T cell receptor beta chains from one sample, sequenced in a study of CD8 T cells in ankylosing spondylitis. General study results and limits: Among TCR beta sequences, a motif of eight highly homologous variants appeared characteristic of ankylosing spondylitis blood.

Which antigens these TCRs recognize remains unknown. A single record per CDR3 protein comes from TCRdb applying MiXCR to the 5' RACE reads. The sample yields about 510,000 distinct CDR3 sequences, approximately 5% seen once. Specimen: blood, either unsorted or a sorted T cell fraction (not recorded which). The receptors were gathered from a male donor with ankylosing spondylitis.

The table lists this clonotype with many counts. V usage is TRBV4-2 and J usage is TRBJ1-4, with D unclear. The V gene lost 1 base and the J gene lost 6 bases, with 12 bases spanning the gap. This CDR3 region has 15 residues. Germline-derived CDR1 and CDR2 are LGHNA and YNFKEQ. The CDR3 region is CASSQGGPGDEKLFF. The CDR3 DNA reads as TGTGCCAGCAGCCAAGGTGGTCCCGGAGATGAAAAACTGTTTTTT.

This clonotype occurred many times. The chain couples TRBV11-1 to TRBJ1-5, with no clear D. The CDR3 consists of 18 residues. Germline V gene lookup returns CDR1 SGHAT and CDR2 FQDESV (reference sequence). The V end was cut by 3 bases, the J end by 0 bases, with 18 bases between. CDR3 region: CASSFPTVELNSNQPQHF. Written as DNA, the CDR3 is TGTGCCAGCAGCTTTCCTACGGTCGAGTTGAATAGCAATCAGCCCCAGCATTTT.

This clonotype was recorded at least ten times. CDR3 loop: CASSVGLLSYTQYF. The CDR3 DNA reads TGTGCCAGCAGCGTTGGGCTCCTTAGCTATACGCAGTATTTT. This chain uses TRBV9 with TRBJ2-3; D gene uncertain. Germline assignment: CDR1 SGDLS and CDR2 YYNGEE. V lost 2 bases to trimming and J lost 7 bases, with 14 bases between them. The CDR3 totals 14 residues.

This clonotype showed up many times. This rearrangement joins TRBV5-6 to TRBJ2-7; the D call may be TRBD1 or TRBD2 (5 bases each). In germline, CDR1 is SGHDT, CDR2 YYEEEE. V dropped 3 bases and J dropped 2 bases, with 15 bases sitting between them. The CDR3 has 15 amino acids. Here the CDR3 reads CASSYPGRSTYEQYF. The CDR3 DNA follows: TGTGCCAGCAGCTACCCGGGACGTTCAACCTACGAGCAGTACTTC. Supplemented by reference TRBV5-6 and TRBJ2-7, the full variable domain reads DAGVTQSPTHLIKTRGQQVTLRCSPKSGHDTVSWYQQALGQGPQFIFQYYEEEERQRGNFPDRFSGHQFPNYSSELNVNALLLGDSALYLCASSYPGRSTYEQYFGPGTRLTVT.

The V call is TRBV7-9, the J call TRBJ2-1; 11 bases fit TRBD2. CDR1 SEHNR and CDR2 FQNEAQ come from the germline V gene (reference sequence). V gave up 3 bases and J gave up 8 bases; unmatched junction bases: 3. The CDR3 is made up of 14 amino acids. The CDR3, as DNA: TGTGCCAGCAGCTTTGGGACTAGCGGCGATGAGCAGTTCTTC. Encoded protein: CASSFGTSGDEQFF.

On this clonotype: A clone one base away is much larger, so this may be a read error. The chain has TRBV29-1 and TRBJ2-4; D is undetermined. V was shortened by 7 bases and J by 2 bases, with 15 bases between the two germline ends. The length of the CDR3 is 14 residues. CDR1 is SQVTM and CDR2 is ANQGSEA in the germline V gene. The CDR3 coding sequence is TGCAGCGCGACCAACCTCGGGTCCAAAAACATTCAGTACTTC. It encodes CSATNLGSKNIQYF.

This clonotype was detected ten times or more. The chain recombines TRBV24-1 with TRBJ2-5; D unresolved. Trimming shortened V by 5 bases and J by 0 bases, and 12 bases separated the two germline ends. The CDR3 contains 15 residues. Looked up from germline, CDR1 is KGHDR and CDR2 is SFDVKD. The CDR3: CATSAKDGYQETQYF. The CDR3 DNA is TGTGCCACCAGTGCCAAAGACGGGTACCAAGAGACCCAGTACTTC.

This sequence joins TRBV29-1 and TRBJ2-5; 11 positions agree with TRBD2. This CDR3 has 16 amino acids. V shed 4 bases, J shed 7 bases, and the junction held 14 bases outside the gene matches. The germline gives CDR1 SQVTM, CDR2 ANQGSEA. CDR3 sequence (DNA): TGCAGCGTTGCCCCCCTACTAGCGGGAGCAGAGGGGACCCAGTACTTC. Translated, it gives CSVAPLLAGAEGTQYF.

This clonotype occurred many times. This sequence joins TRBV24-1 and TRBJ1-5; D is unresolved. The V and J ends lost 2 bases and 4 bases respectively, with 5 bases between them. Germline V gives CDR1 KGHDR, CDR2 SFDVKD. The CDR3 covers 13 residues. The CDR3 region has the DNA TGTGCCACCAGTGATTGGGGAAATCAGCCCCAGCATTTT. This codes for CATSDWGNQPQHF.

This clonotype was seen at least ten times. The chain has TRBV5-6 and TRBJ1-4, with 10 nucleotides matching TRBD1. Germline-derived CDR1 and CDR2 are SGHDT and YYEEEE. The J segment lost 8 bases and the V segment lost 4 bases, leaving 11 bases of the junction unmatched. The CDR3 totals 16 residues. CDR3 loop: CASSPKPGQGLEKLFF. In DNA, the CDR3 is TGTGCCAGCAGCCCGAAGCCGGGACAGGGGTTAGAAAAACTGTTTTTT.

This clonotype was seen repeatedly, ten times or more. V gene TRBV7-2 combines with J gene TRBJ1-2; 12 bases are a match to TRBD1. CDR1 is SGHTA and CDR2 is FQGNSA in the germline V gene. The J segment lost 7 bases and the V segment lost 4 bases, leaving 7 bases of the junction unmatched. The CDR3 consists of 15 residues. CDR3 sequence (DNA): TGTGCCAGCAGCTCACCCGGGACAGGGGGCGGTGGCTACACCTTC. Protein sequence: CASSSPGTGGGGYTF.

The chain joins TRBV28 to TRBJ2-7, with TRBD1 matching over 9 bases. V shed 4 bases, J shed 5 bases, and the junction held 6 bases outside the gene matches. This CDR3 has 14 amino acids. The germline gives CDR1 MDHEN, CDR2 SYDVKM. CDR3 residues: CASSSGTGQHEQYF. The CDR3 DNA reads as TGTGCCAGCAGTTCCGGGACAGGGCAACACGAGCAGTACTTC.

This chain joins TRBV7-9 and TRBJ2-5; 7 nucleotides line up with TRBD1. This CDR3 comprises 14 residues. CDR1 is SEHNR and CDR2 is FQNEAQ in the germline V gene (reference sequence). The V and J ends lost 4 bases and 4 bases, in that order; junction bases with no gene match: 6. The CDR3 loop is CASSSKGDRETQYF. The CDR3 DNA reads TGTGCCAGCAGCTCGAAGGGGGACAGAGAGACCCAGTACTTC. The full variable domain, with the rest looked up from reference TRBV7-9 and TRBJ2-5, is DTGVSQNPRHKITKRGQNVTFRCDPISEHNRLYWYRQTLGQGPEFLTYFQNEAQLEKSRLLSDRFSAERPKGSFSTLEIQRTEQGDSAMYLCASSSKGDRETQYFGPGTRLLVL.

This clonotype was recorded many times. The chain joins TRBV14 to TRBJ2-1, with 8 bases lining up with TRBD2. The CDR3 is 14 residues long. Trimming at V came to 6 bases and at J to 9 bases, leaving 10 bases not matched to a gene. Germline CDR1 and CDR2: SGHDN and FVKESK. CDR3 amino acids: CASSKGLGFTEQFF. The CDR3 DNA reads as TGTGCCAGCAGTAAGGGACTAGGATTTACTGAGCAGTTCTTC.